This passage covers 5 T cell receptor beta chains from one sample sequenced in a study of CD8 T cells in Susac syndrome. Random-hexamer reverse transcription was applied to about 0.45 to 1 ug RNA. TCRdb used MiXCR to reprocess the immunoSEQ multiplex PCR reads, holding one entry per CDR3 protein. The sample consists of approximately 190,000 distinct CDR3 sequences, over 85% of them appearing once. The sequenced sample consisted of CD4+ T cells from PBMCs. These receptors came from a human donor in good health.

This clonotype appeared a single time. The chain carries TRBV7-2 and TRBJ2-7, with 7 bases fitting TRBD1. After removal of 5 bases from V and 1 base from J, the junction contained 2 bases not matched to a gene. The CDR3 is 13 amino acids. Germline V gives CDR1 SGHTA, CDR2 FQGNSA. CDR3 sequence reads: CASSPTGSYEQYV. CDR3 in DNA: TGTGCCAGCAGCCCGACAGGGTCCTACGAGCAGTACGTC.

The chain uses TRBV9 and TRBJ2-3, with 11 bases fitting TRBD2. The CDR3 contains 15 residues. The germline V gene has CDR1 SGDLS and CDR2 YYNGEE. J gave up 1 base and V 3 bases, and 1 base lay outside the gene matches. The CDR3 DNA is TGTGCCAGCAGCGAGGGACTAGCGGGCACAGATACGCAGTATTTT. Amino acids: CASSEGLAGTDTQYF.

Only one count was recorded for this clonotype. The chain carries TRBV2 and TRBJ2-3; no clear D gene. CDR3 length: 15 amino acids. V lost 8 bases, J lost 5 bases, and 20 bases lay in between. Per the germline V gene, CDR1 is SNHLY and CDR2 is FYNNEI. In nucleotides, the CDR3 is TGTGCCAGCGCCAACTCACTAATTTTGATAGATACGCAGTATTTT. This gives the protein CASANSLILIDTQYF.

V gene TRBV19 combines with J gene TRBJ2-1, with a possible D match to TRBD2 (6 bases). The V end was cut by 6 bases, the J end by 2 bases, with 11 bases between. This CDR3 spans 14 amino acids. Germline CDR1 and CDR2: LNHDA and SQIVND (reference sequence). The CDR3 coding sequence is TGTGCCAGTAGCCCAGGGAGGACCTACAATGAGCAGTTCTTC. Amino acids: CASSPGRTYNEQFF.

The chain employs TRBV5-1 and TRBJ2-3; possible D gene TRBD1, 7 bases. V lost 4 bases, J lost 0 bases, and 12 bases lay in between. This CDR3 is 15 amino acids long. In germline, CDR1 is SGHRS, CDR2 YFSETQ. This chain's CDR3 is CASSGGTASTDTQYF. CDR3 DNA: TGCGCCAGCAGCGGAGGGACAGCTAGCACAGATACGCAGTATTTT.